Listed here are 18 T cell receptor beta chains from one sample, sequenced in a study of T cell responses to AZD1222 COVID-19 vaccine. TCRdb keeps only in-frame clones here, not all; method: immunoSEQ multiplex PCR. The repertoire has approximately 130,000 clones, more than 85% of them found once; the top ten carry under 3.5%. The sample in question was peripheral blood, obtained on day 0 of AZD1222 vaccination. The source is an adult in good health.

J is TRBJ1-1 and V is TRBV6-2 or TRBV6-3, with a weak D call TRBD1 (6 bases). The CDR3 totals 19 residues. The germline V gene encodes CDR1 MNHEY and CDR2 SVGEGT. V lost 0 bases and J lost 0, with 20 bases in between. CDR3 protein: CASSYSNVRGAGMNTEAFF. The CDR3 DNA is TGTGCCAGCAGTTACTCGAATGTCAGGGGCGCGGGGATGAACACTGAAGCTTTCTTT.

The V call is TRBV19, the J call TRBJ2-3, with D hard to call. Trimming removed 1 base at V and 0 bases at J, with 5 bases between. The CDR3 consists of 14 residues. CDR1 is LNHDA, CDR2 SQIVND, per germline (reference sequence). The CDR3 loop is CASSIVESTDTQYF. DNA for the CDR3: TGTGCCAGTAGTATAGTGGAGAGCACAGATACGCAGTATTTT.

The J gene is TRBJ2-3, the V gene TRBV2, with TRBD1 matching 7 bases. Germline values: CDR1 SNHLY, CDR2 FYNNEI. This CDR3 contains 13 residues. V trimming: 8 bases; J trimming: 6 bases; junction bases outside the gene matches: 8. The CDR3 nucleotides are TGTGCCAGCTCGACAGGGTCTTACGATACGCAGTATTTT. Residues: CASSTGSYDTQYF. Full variable domain (missing parts from reference TRBV2 and TRBJ2-3): EPEVTQTPSHQVTQMGQEVILRCVPISNHLYFYWYRQILGQKVEFLVSFYNNEISEKSEIFDDQFSVERPDGSNFTLKIRSTKLEDSAMYFCASSTGSYDTQYFGPGTRLTVL.

This chain links TRBV7-9 with TRBJ1-1; D unclear. The length of the CDR3 is 13 residues. The V end lost 5 bases, the J end lost 7 bases, and 14 bases lay between the germline ends. The V gene's germline CDR1 is SEHNR and CDR2 FQNEAQ (reference sequence). The CDR3 sequence: CASSRGMGNEAFF. The CDR3 DNA is TGTGCCAGCAGCCGAGGAATGGGTAATGAAGCTTTCTTT. Full variable domain (outside the CDR3, taken from reference TRBV7-9 and TRBJ1-1): DTGVSQNPRHKITKRGQNVTFRCDPISEHNRLYWYRQTLGQGPEFLTYFQNEAQLEKSRLLSDRFSAERPKGSFSTLEIQRTEQGDSAMYLCASSRGMGNEAFFGQGTRLTVV.

This rearrangement joins TRBV19 to TRBJ1-1; TRBD1 matches at 7 bases. V lost 8 bases to trimming and J lost 4 bases; unmatched junction nucleotides: 7. The CDR3 totals 13 residues. Germline V CDR1 and CDR2: LNHDA, SQIVND (reference sequence). CDR3 residues: CASCRQGSTEAFF. CDR3 nucleotides: TGTGCCAGTTGTAGACAGGGAAGCACTGAAGCTTTCTTT.

The chain has TRBV4-1 and TRBJ1-5; TRBD1 matches 7 bases. The CDR3 consists of 16 residues. Losses at the gene ends were 0 bases for V and 7 bases for J; bases not matched to a gene: 9. Germline V gives CDR1 MGHRA, CDR2 YSYEKL. CDR3 region: CASSQEEHRGRQPQHF. CDR3 coding DNA: TGCGCCAGCAGCCAAGAGGAACACAGGGGTAGGCAGCCCCAGCATTTT.

The rearrangement uses TRBV7-2 and TRBJ1-6; no clear D gene. Germline lookup yields CDR1 SGHTA and CDR2 FQGNSA. V lost 5 bases to trimming and J lost 11 bases, with 16 bases between them. The CDR3 is 14 residues long. The CDR3: CASSPPGMATPLHF. The CDR3 DNA is TGTGCCAGCAGCCCCCCTGGGATGGCGACACCCCTCCACTTT.

The V and J genes are TRBV29-1 and TRBJ1-1; TRBD1 matches 8 bases. The V segment lost 7 bases and the J segment 6 bases; nucleotides outside the gene matches: 1. CDR1 SQVTM and CDR2 ANQGSEA come from the germline V gene. This CDR3 comprises 10 residues. The CDR3 region has the DNA TGCAGCGCACAGGGGGCTGAAGCTTTCTTT. Translation gives CSAQGAEAFF.

The J gene is TRBJ1-5, the V gene TRBV30; TRBD1 matches at 7 bases. CDR1 and CDR2 (germline): GTSNPN, SVGIG (reference sequence). V dropped 1 base and J dropped 2; count of bases not matched to a gene: 2. This CDR3 spans 14 amino acids. DNA of the CDR3: TGTGCCTGGAGTGCCGGACAGGGCAATCAGCCCCAGCATTTT. This translates into CAWSAGQGNQPQHF.

The chain joins TRBV11-2 to TRBJ2-2, with D hard to call. With 1 base removed from V and 3 bases from J, the gap between germline ends came to 9 bases. The CDR3 length is 15 residues. Germline V gene lookup returns CDR1 SGHAT and CDR2 FQNNGV. The CDR3 loop reads CASSLGPVDTGELFF. CDR3 DNA: TGTGCCAGCAGCTTAGGGCCAGTGGACACCGGGGAGCTGTTTTTT.

The chain combines TRBV9 with TRBJ1-2; 8 bases are a match to TRBD1. Looked up from germline, CDR1 is SGDLS and CDR2 is YYNGEE. CDR3 size: 14 residues. The junction had 4 bases not matched to a gene; V was cut back by 4 bases and J by 2 bases. In DNA, the CDR3 is TGTGCCAGCAGCCCGGACAGGGAGAACTATGGCTACACCTTC. Residues: CASSPDRENYGYTF.

J is TRBJ2-2 and V is TRBV10-1; D may be TRBD2 (5 bases). This CDR3 is built from 13 residues. V lost 5 bases and J lost 4, with 8 bases in between. CDR1 and CDR2 from the germline V gene are WNHNN and SYGVQD (reference sequence). This chain's CDR3 is CASSRTLTGELFF. CDR3 coding DNA: TGCGCCAGCAGTAGGACTCTCACCGGGGAGCTGTTTTTT.

V and J are TRBV7-3 and TRBJ2-2, with D tentatively TRBD2 (5 bases). The V gene lost 5 bases and the J gene lost 1 base, with 11 bases spanning the gap. The length of the CDR3 is 15 residues. Germline CDR1 and CDR2: SGHTA and FQGTGA. CDR3 nucleotides: TGTGCCAGCAGCCCGCGGGCGGGGAACACCGGGGAGCTGTTTTTT. Residues: CASSPRAGNTGELFF.

V gene TRBV24-1 combines with J gene TRBJ2-5, with 13 nucleotides matching TRBD2. Germline V gene sequence: CDR1 KGHDR, CDR2 SFDVKD. J lost 4 bases, V lost 3 bases, and 4 bases had no gene match. CDR3 length: 16 amino acids. The CDR3 spells CATSDPGLAGAETQYF. CDR3 DNA sequence: TGTGCCACCAGTGATCCAGGACTAGCGGGAGCAGAGACCCAGTACTTC.

The CDR3 is CASKLDRPNNQPQHF. The CDR3, as DNA: TGTGCCAGTAAATTGGACAGGCCAAACAATCAGCCCCAGCATTTT. The V and J genes are TRBV2 and TRBJ1-5; 7 bases are a match to TRBD1. The CDR3 is 15 amino acids. CDR1 and CDR2 (germline): SNHLY, FYNNEI. V was clipped by 9 bases and J by 3 bases; unmatched bases: 11.

This clone was detected only once. The gene calls are TRBV24-1 and TRBJ2-2; tentatively, D is TRBD1 or TRBD2 (5 bases each). CDR1 is KGHDR and CDR2 is SFDVKD in the germline V gene. This CDR3 has 16 amino acids. V gave up 3 bases and J gave up 4 bases, with 14 bases separating them. CDR3 DNA sequence: TGTGCCACCAGTGATCAACTCGGGACGCGCACCGGGGAGCTGTTTTTT. The encoded protein is CATSDQLGTRTGELFF.

CDR3 coding DNA: TGTGCCAGCAGCTTACGACTTACCGGGGAGCTGTTTTTT. Amino acids: CASSLRLTGELFF. The chain employs TRBV5-4 and TRBJ2-2; D gene uncertain. The CDR3 is 13 amino acids. Trimming removed 2 bases from V and 5 bases from J, with 7 bases in between. Germline-derived CDR1 and CDR2 are SGHNT and YYREEE (reference sequence). The entire variable domain, with the rest obtained from reference TRBV5-4 and TRBJ2-2, is as follows: ETGVTQSPTHLIKTRGQQVTLRCSSQSGHNTVSWYQQALGQGPQFIFQYYREEENGRGNFPPRFSGLQFPNYSSELNVNALELDDSALYLCASSLRLTGELFFGEGSRLTVL.

The genes are TRBV7-2 and TRBJ1-5, with 11 bases lining up with TRBD1. The CDR3 contains 18 residues. After removal of 2 bases from V and 2 bases from J, the junction contained 8 bases not matched to a gene. The germline gives CDR1 SGHTA, CDR2 FQGNSA. The CDR3 here is CASSLWTGGASGNQPQHF. CDR3 sequence (DNA): TGTGCCAGCAGCTTATGGACAGGGGGCGCTTCGGGCAATCAGCCCCAGCATTTT.